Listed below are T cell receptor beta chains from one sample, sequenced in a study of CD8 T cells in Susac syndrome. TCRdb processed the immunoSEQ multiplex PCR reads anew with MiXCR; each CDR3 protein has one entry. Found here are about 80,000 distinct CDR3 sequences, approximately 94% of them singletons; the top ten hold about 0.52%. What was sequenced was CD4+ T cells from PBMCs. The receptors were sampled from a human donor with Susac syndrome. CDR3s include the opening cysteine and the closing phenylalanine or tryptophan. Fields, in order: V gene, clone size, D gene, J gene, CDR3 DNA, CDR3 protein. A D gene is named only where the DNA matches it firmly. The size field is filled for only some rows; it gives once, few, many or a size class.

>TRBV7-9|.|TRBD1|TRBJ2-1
TGTGCCAGCAGCCCCCCCGGGACAGGGGTTTACAATGAGCAGTTCTTC
CASSPPGTGVYNEQFF
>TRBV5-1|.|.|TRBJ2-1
TGCGCCAGCAGCGATGGGTCCGATGAGCAGTTCTTC
CASSDGSDEQFF
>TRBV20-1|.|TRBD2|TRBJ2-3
TGCAGTGCTGGCTTAGCGGGAGCCGGATTCACAGATACGCAGTATTTT
CSAGLAGAGFTDTQYF
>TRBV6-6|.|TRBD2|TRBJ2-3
TGTGCCAGCAGTTATGGGACTAGCGGCACAGATACGCAGTATTTT
CASSYGTSGTDTQYF
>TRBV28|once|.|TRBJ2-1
TGTGCCAGCAGTTTCGTGGGAAGTACTCCTGAGCAGTTCTTC
CASSFVGSTPEQFF
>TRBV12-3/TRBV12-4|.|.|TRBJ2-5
TGTGCCAGCAGGACCGGGACATTAAACCAAGAGACCCAGTACTTC
CASRTGTLNQETQYF
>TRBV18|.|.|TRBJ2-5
TGTGCCAGCTCACTTCAGCCCTTGCGGGAGACCCAGTACTTC
CASSLQPLRETQYF
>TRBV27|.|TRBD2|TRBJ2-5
TGTGCCAGCAGGGACACTTTACTAGCGGGCGGCCCAGTAGAGACCCAGTACTTC
CASRDTLLAGGPVETQYF
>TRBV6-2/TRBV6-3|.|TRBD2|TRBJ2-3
TGTGCGATAGCGGGGGGCGTCACAGATACGCAGTATTTT
CAIAGGVTDTQYF
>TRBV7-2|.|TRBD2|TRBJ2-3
TGTGCCAGCAGCTTACAAGCGGGGGGAGATACGCAGTATTTT
CASSLQAGGDTQYF
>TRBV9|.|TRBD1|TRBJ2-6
TGTGCCAGCAGCACGGGACAGCCTTATAGCAACGTCCTGACTTTC
CASSTGQPYSNVLTF
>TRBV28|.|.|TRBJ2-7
TGTGCCAGCAGTTTTCAGCTAGAGCAGTACTTC
CASSFQLEQYF
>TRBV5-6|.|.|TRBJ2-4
TGTGCCAGCAGCCGGGGCGATGGCATTCAGTACTTC
CASSRGDGIQYF
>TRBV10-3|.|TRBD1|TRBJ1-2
TGTGCCATCAGTGAGCTGAACAGGGGGGATGGCTACACCTTC
CAISELNRGDGYTF
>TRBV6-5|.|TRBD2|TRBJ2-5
TGTGCCAGCAGTCCCTTAGCGGGGGCCTTGGAGACCCAGTACTTC
CASSPLAGALETQYF
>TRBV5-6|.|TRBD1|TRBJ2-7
TGTGCCAGCAGCCCGACAGGGACCTACGAGCAGTACTTC
CASSPTGTYEQYF
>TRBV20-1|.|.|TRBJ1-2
TGCAGTGCCCCACTCGGATTCTTCAACTATGGCTACACCTTC
CSAPLGFFNYGYTF
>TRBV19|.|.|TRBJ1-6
TGTGCCAGTAGAAGATATGACTATAATTCACCCCTCCACTTT
CASRRYDYNSPLHF
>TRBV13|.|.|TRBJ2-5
TGTGCCAGCAGCTCCCTAGCGTCCCAAGAGACCCAGTACTTC
CASSSLASQETQYF
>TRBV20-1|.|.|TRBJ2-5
TGCAGTGCTAGATTGCTCGCGGGAGAGACCCAGTACTTC
CSARLLAGETQYF
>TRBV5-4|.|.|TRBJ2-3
TGTGCCAGCAGCTTCCGGCGGAGCACAGATACGCAGTATTTT
CASSFRRSTDTQYF
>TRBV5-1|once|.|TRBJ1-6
TGCGCCAGCAGCTTGCTGTCAAGCTCCTATAATTCACCCCTCCACTTT
CASSLLSSSYNSPLHF
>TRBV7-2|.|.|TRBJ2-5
TGTGCCAGCAGCTTAGGGGCGGGGACCCAGTACTTC
CASSLGAGTQYF
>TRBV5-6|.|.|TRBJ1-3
TGTGCCAGCAGCCGCTACGAAAGCTCTGGAAACACCATATATTTT
CASSRYESSGNTIYF
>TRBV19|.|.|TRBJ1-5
TGTGCCAGTAGTCTACAGGGTCCCCCCGCGCCCCAGCATTTT
CASSLQGPPAPQHF
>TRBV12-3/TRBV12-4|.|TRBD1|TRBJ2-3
TGTGCCAGCACTCTTCGGACAGGAGACCTCACAGATACGCAGTATTTT
CASTLRTGDLTDTQYF
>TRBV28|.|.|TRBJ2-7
TGTGCCAGCAGTTTACTCCCCAGAGCGGGCCTATTAGGGCAGTACTTC
CASSLLPRAGLLGQYF
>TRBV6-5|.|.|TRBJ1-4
TGTGCCAGCAGTTACTCGTCGGGGGGATTCAAACTGTTTTTT
CASSYSSGGFKLFF
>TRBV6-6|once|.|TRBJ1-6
TGTGCCAGCAGTTACTCGGCCGGGGCGACCAATTCACCCCTCCACTTT
CASSYSAGATNSPLHF
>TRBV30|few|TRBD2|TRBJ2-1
TGTGCCTGGAGGGGGGGACTAGCGGACTACAATGAGCAGTTCTTC
CAWRGGLADYNEQFF
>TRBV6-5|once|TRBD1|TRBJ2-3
TGTGCCAGCAGTTCCTACTCGGGACAGGGAGATAGCACAGATACGCAGTATTTT
CASSSYSGQGDSTDTQYF
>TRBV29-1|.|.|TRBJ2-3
TGCAGCGTTGTAACCCCTTTGGGCACAGATACGCAGTATTTT
CSVVTPLGTDTQYF
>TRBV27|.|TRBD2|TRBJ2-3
TGTGCCAGCAGCAAGGGACTAGCCCTTGATACGCAGTATTTT
CASSKGLALDTQYF
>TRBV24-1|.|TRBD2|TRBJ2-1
TGTGCCACCAGTGACCCTACCCTATCTAGCGGGAGTGAGCAGTTCTTC
CATSDPTLSSGSEQFF
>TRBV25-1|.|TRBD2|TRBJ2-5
TGTGCCAGCAGTGTGGTAGCGGGAGCTTTAATTGGGACCCAGTACTTC
CASSVVAGALIGTQYF
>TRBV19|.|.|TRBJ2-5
TGTGCCAGTAGTATGGGAGAGACCCAGTACTTC
CASSMGETQYF
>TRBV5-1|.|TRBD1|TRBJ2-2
TGCGCCAGATGGGACAGGGAATCGTGCAACACCGGGGAGCTGTTTTTT
CARWDRESCNTGELFF
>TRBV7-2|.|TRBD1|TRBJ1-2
TGTGCCAGCAGCTTAGGGGACAGAATTTCTATTGGCTACACCTTC
CASSLGDRISIGYTF
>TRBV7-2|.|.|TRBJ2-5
TGTGCCACCGGTTGGGGGTTGGCGACCCAAGAGACCCAGTACTTC
CATGWGLATQETQYF
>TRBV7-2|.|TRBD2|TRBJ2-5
TGTGCCAGCAGGACAGCGGGAGCTGGGGAGACCCAGTACTTC
CASRTAGAGETQYF
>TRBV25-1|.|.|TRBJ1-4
TGTGCCAGCAGTGAATCAGAGTGGGCCTCAGGTGAAAAACTGTTTTTT
CASSESEWASGEKLFF
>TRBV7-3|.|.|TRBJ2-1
TGTGCCAGCAGCTGGGGGCAGAACAATGAGCAGTTCTTC
CASSWGQNNEQFF
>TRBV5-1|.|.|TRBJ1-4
TGCGCCAGCAGCTCCCCCAAACGGGCTTCGACAGTCGCAACTAATGAAAAACTGTTTTTT
CASSSPKRASTVATNEKLFF
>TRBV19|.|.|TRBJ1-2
TGTGCCAGTAGTATAACGGGGAACTATGGCTACACCTTC
CASSITGNYGYTF
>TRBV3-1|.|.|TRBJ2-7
TGTGCCAGCAGCCAAGGAGGGCTTCCACTCTACTTC
CASSQGGLPLYF
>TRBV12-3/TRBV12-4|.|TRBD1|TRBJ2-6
TGTGCCAGCAGTCTGGGACAGGCGAGCAGCTGGAAGGCCAACGTCCTGACTTTC
CASSLGQASSWKANVLTF
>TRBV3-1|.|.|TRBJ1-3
TGTGCCAGCGCCATGATAAGGGGAAAAGGAAACACCATATATTTT
CASAMIRGKGNTIYF
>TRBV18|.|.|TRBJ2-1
TGTGCCAGCTCACCACGGATTGGCGACAATGAGCAGTTCTTC
CASSPRIGDNEQFF
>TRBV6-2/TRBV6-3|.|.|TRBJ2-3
TGTGCCAGCAGCCAAGCCTCAGATACGCAGTATTTT
CASSQASDTQYF
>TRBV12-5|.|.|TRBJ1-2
TGTGCTAGTGGTGTGCCAGCTAACTATGGCTACACCTTC
CASGVPANYGYTF